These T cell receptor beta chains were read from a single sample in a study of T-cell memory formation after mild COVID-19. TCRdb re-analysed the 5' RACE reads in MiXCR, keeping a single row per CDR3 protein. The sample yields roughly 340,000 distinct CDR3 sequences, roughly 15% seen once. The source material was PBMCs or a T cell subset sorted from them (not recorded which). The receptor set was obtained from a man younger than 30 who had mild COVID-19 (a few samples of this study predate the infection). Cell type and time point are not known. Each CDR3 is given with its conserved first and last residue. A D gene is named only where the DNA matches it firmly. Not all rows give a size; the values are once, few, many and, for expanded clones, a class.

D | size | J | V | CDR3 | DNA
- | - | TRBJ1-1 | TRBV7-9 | CASSLGGNNEAFF | TGTGCCAGCAGCTTAGGCGGAAACAATGAAGCTTTCTTT
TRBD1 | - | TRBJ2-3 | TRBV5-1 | CASSWGTGGTDTQYF | TGCGCCAGCAGCTGGGGGACAGGGGGCACAGATACGCAGTATTTT
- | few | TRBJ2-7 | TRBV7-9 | CASTAYIPSRGEQYF | TGTGCCAGCACCGCTTATATCCCCTCGCGTGGCGAGCAGTACTTC
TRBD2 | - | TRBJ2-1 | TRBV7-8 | CAGAGGPFVEQFF | TGTGCCGGAGCGGGGGGCCCTTTTGTTGAGCAGTTCTTC
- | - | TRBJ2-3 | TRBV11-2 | CASSLQRADTQYF | TGTGCCAGCAGCCTACAGCGGGCAGATACGCAGTATTTT
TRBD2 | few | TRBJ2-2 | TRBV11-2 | CASSSPQRGASNTGELFF | TGTGCCAGCAGCTCCCCTCAGCGGGGGGCATCGAACACCGGGGAGCTGTTTTTT
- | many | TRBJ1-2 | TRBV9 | CASSVATPGPYGYTF | TGTGCCAGCAGCGTGGCCACCCCCGGGCCCTATGGCTACACCTTC
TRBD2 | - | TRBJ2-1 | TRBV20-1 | CSASPSGGYRDEQFF | TGCAGTGCTAGCCCTAGCGGGGGGTATAGGGATGAGCAGTTCTTC
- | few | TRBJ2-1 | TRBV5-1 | CASRGSGGPTSEQFF | TGCGCCAGCAGGGGGTCGGGGGGCCCGACATCCGAGCAGTTCTTC
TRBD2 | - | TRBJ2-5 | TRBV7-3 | CASSRGVGQTQYF | TGTGCCAGCAGCCGGGGGGTAGGACAGACCCAGTACTTC